The subject of this entry is one T cell receptor beta chain. The entry originates in a study of shared T cell receptors in the human thymus. This CDR3 spans 15 amino acids. V was cut by 5 bases and J by 4 bases, with 14 bases left in between. CDR1 SEHNR and CDR2 FQNEAQ come from the germline V gene (reference sequence). The data were produced by immunoSEQ multiplex PCR, yet TCRdb's version contains in-frame clones alone and is incomplete. Found here are about 380,000 clones, 95% of them singletons; the top ten hold roughly 0.02%. This sequence originates from a human donor. The specimen was thymocytes. The chain recombines TRBV7-9 with TRBJ1-4; D not resolved. The DNA of the CDR3 is TGTGCCAGCAGCGCCCAGGAGAGCATTAATGAAAAACTGTTTTTT. It translates to CASSAQESINEKLFF.